These T cell receptor beta chains were read from a single sample in a study of neurological immune-mediated disorders. TCRdb recomputed calls from the 5' RACE reads with MiXCR, one row per CDR3 protein. The table includes 45,000 to 55,000 distinct CDR3 sequences, 10% detected once. Material for sequencing was PBMCs. All receptors derive from a woman aged 40-49 years with HTLV-1-associated myelopathy (HAM/TSP). Each CDR3 is given with its conserved first and last residue. The D gene is left open where the match is weak. Only some rows state a clone size, as once, few, many or a class for expanded clones.

size: many
V: TRBV7-6
D: NA
J: TRBJ2-5
DNA: TGTGCCAGCAGCTTAAGAGGGGGGTCGGGAGAGACCCAGTACTTC
CDR3: CASSLRGGSGETQYF

size: many
V: TRBV5-1
D: TRBD2
J: TRBJ2-1
DNA: TGCGCCAGCAGCACCGGACTAGCGGGGATTTACAATGAGCAGTTCTTC
CDR3: CASSTGLAGIYNEQFF

size: many
V: TRBV7-6
D: NA
J: TRBJ2-3
DNA: TGTGCCAGCAGCTTAGCCGCCGGGAGCGGAACGCAGTATTTT
CDR3: CASSLAAGSGTQYF

size: many
V: TRBV5-1
D: NA
J: TRBJ1-1
DNA: TGCGCCAGCAGACGGGCGCGGAACACTGAAGCTTTCTTT
CDR3: CASRRARNTEAFF

size: many
V: TRBV7-2
D: NA
J: TRBJ2-5
DNA: TGTGCCAGCAGCCTGACTACCCAAGAGACCCAGTACTTC
CDR3: CASSLTTQETQYF

size: many
V: TRBV3-1
D: NA
J: TRBJ1-1
DNA: TGTGCCAGCAGCCAACTCGGACAGCCGAACACTGAAGCTTTCTTT
CDR3: CASSQLGQPNTEAFF

size: NA
V: TRBV4-1
D: NA
J: TRBJ1-5
DNA: TGCGCCAGCAGCCAAGAGTTGGTGGTCAATCAGCCCCAGCATTTT
CDR3: CASSQELVVNQPQHF

size: NA
V: TRBV20-1
D: NA
J: TRBJ2-1
DNA: TGCAGTGCCGAACTGATTGGGACCAGCAATGAGCAGTTCTTC
CDR3: CSAELIGTSNEQFF

size: many
V: TRBV29-1
D: NA
J: TRBJ2-2
DNA: TGCAGCGTGGGGATAAGGGCGAACACCGGGGAGCTGTTTTTT
CDR3: CSVGIRANTGELFF

size: few
V: TRBV20-1
D: TRBD2
J: TRBJ2-1
DNA: TGCAGTGCTAGAGACAGGGATTTGGGGGGGAATGAGCAGTTCTTC
CDR3: CSARDRDLGGNEQFF

size: many
V: TRBV7-9
D: TRBD2
J: TRBJ2-7
DNA: TGTGCCAGCAGCGTCCTAGCGGGTCGAATCTCCTACGAGCAGTACTTC
CDR3: CASSVLAGRISYEQYF

size: NA
V: TRBV4-1
D: NA
J: TRBJ2-6
DNA: TGCGCCAGCTGCGGGGACGGAGCACTCTCTTGGGCCAAAGTCCTGACTTTC
CDR3: CASCGDGALSWAKVLTF

size: NA
V: TRBV6-2/TRBV6-3
D: TRBD2
J: TRBJ2-3
DNA: TGTGCCAGCAGTTACCACTCCGCGGGGGGCGAAGAAGATAGCACAGATACGCAGTATTTT
CDR3: CASSYHSAGGEEDSTDTQYF

size: many
V: TRBV20-1
D: NA
J: TRBJ1-2
DNA: TGCAGTGCTTACGACAGGCCGGGCTACACCTTC
CDR3: CSAYDRPGYTF

size: many
V: TRBV4-3
D: NA
J: TRBJ1-2
DNA: TGCGCCAGCAGCCAAGACGCCTTTGGCTACACCTTC
CDR3: CASSQDAFGYTF

size: many
V: TRBV5-1
D: TRBD1
J: TRBJ1-1
DNA: TGCGCCAGCAGCGGGACAGGGAAGAACACTGAAGCTTTCTTT
CDR3: CASSGTGKNTEAFF

size: many
V: TRBV3-1
D: NA
J: TRBJ2-1
DNA: TGTGCCAGCAGCCAAGGGGCGGGGTACAATGAGCAGTTCTTC
CDR3: CASSQGAGYNEQFF

size: few
V: TRBV5-5
D: NA
J: TRBJ2-5
DNA: TGTGCCAGCAGCTTCGGAGGGGGGGCTTTCCAAGAGACCCAGTACTTC
CDR3: CASSFGGGAFQETQYF

size: many
V: TRBV20-1
D: NA
J: TRBJ2-7
DNA: TGCAGTGCTAGAGATCTCGGGGACCTTCCTTCCTACGAGCAGTACTTC
CDR3: CSARDLGDLPSYEQYF

size: many
V: TRBV9
D: TRBD2
J: TRBJ2-1
DNA: TGTGCCAGCAGCGTAGCGGGGGGGCTTAGCTCCTACAATGAGCAGTTCTTC
CDR3: CASSVAGGLSSYNEQFF

size: many
V: TRBV12-3/TRBV12-4
D: TRBD2
J: TRBJ2-1
DNA: TGTGCCAGCAGCCCCGGGACTAGCGGATACAATGAGCAGTTCTTC
CDR3: CASSPGTSGYNEQFF

size: many
V: TRBV11-2
D: NA
J: TRBJ2-7
DNA: TGTGCCAGCAGCTCCCTTAAAGGGGCCGCACCATACGAGCAGTACTTC
CDR3: CASSSLKGAAPYEQYF

size: few
V: TRBV7-6
D: NA
J: TRBJ2-1
DNA: TGTGCCAGCAGCTTAGCTTTAACGGGGAATCAGTTCTTC
CDR3: CASSLALTGNQFF

size: NA
V: TRBV5-1
D: NA
J: TRBJ2-3
DNA: TGCGCCAGCAGCACCGGGGTGTGGTCAGATACGCAGTATTTT
CDR3: CASSTGVWSDTQYF

size: many
V: TRBV20-1
D: TRBD2
J: TRBJ2-3
DNA: TGCAGTGCTAGTCCCCCCTTTGCGCTTCGGGGGGGGGGCTACAGCACAGATACGCAGTATTTT
CDR3: CSASPPFALRGGGYSTDTQYF

size: many
V: TRBV29-1
D: NA
J: TRBJ2-5
DNA: TGCAGCGTTGAACTGCGGTCCAACGGGGCCCAGTACTTC
CDR3: CSVELRSNGAQYF

size: many
V: TRBV7-2
D: NA
J: TRBJ2-5
DNA: TGTGCCAGCAGCCGAAGACGGAACCAAGAGACCCAGTACTTC
CDR3: CASSRRRNQETQYF

size: many
V: TRBV5-6
D: TRBD2
J: TRBJ2-7
DNA: TGTGCCAGCTCTCGAACCGGGACTAGATACGAGCAGTACTTC
CDR3: CASSRTGTRYEQYF

size: once
V: TRBV5-1
D: TRBD1
J: TRBJ2-7
DNA: TGCGCCAGCAGCCTGGGACAGGGGACCGAGCAGTACTTC
CDR3: CASSLGQGTEQYF

size: many
V: TRBV2
D: NA
J: TRBJ2-3
DNA: TGTGCCAGCAGTGAAGATAACACAGATACGCAGTATTTT
CDR3: CASSEDNTDTQYF

size: many
V: TRBV5-1
D: TRBD1
J: TRBJ1-2
DNA: TGCGCCAGCAGCTTTGGGCGCCCGCTGAAGGGACAGGGAGACTATGGCTACACCTTC
CDR3: CASSFGRPLKGQGDYGYTF

size: many
V: TRBV4-2
D: TRBD2
J: TRBJ2-7
DNA: TGTGCCAGCAGCCACCGGGACTACTCCTACGAGCAGTACTTC
CDR3: CASSHRDYSYEQYF

size: many
V: TRBV4-1
D: TRBD1
J: TRBJ2-3
DNA: TGCGCCAGCAGCCAAGAGAGGACAGGGCCAGATACGCAGTATTTT
CDR3: CASSQERTGPDTQYF

size: NA
V: TRBV6-5
D: NA
J: TRBJ2-7
DNA: TGTGCCAGCAGTCGTAAATGGGGCTACGAGCAGTACTTC
CDR3: CASSRKWGYEQYF

size: many
V: TRBV20-1
D: NA
J: TRBJ2-4
DNA: TGCAGTGCTGAGGACGGGGTGGGAGCCAAAAACATTCAGTACTTC
CDR3: CSAEDGVGAKNIQYF

size: many
V: TRBV4-1
D: NA
J: TRBJ2-3
DNA: TGCGCCAGCAGCCAAGATCGACTAGAAACAGATACGCAGTATTTT
CDR3: CASSQDRLETDTQYF

size: many
V: TRBV5-1
D: NA
J: TRBJ2-5
DNA: TGCGCCAGCAGCTTGGCGGGGATCCGGGAGACCCAGTACTTC
CDR3: CASSLAGIRETQYF

size: many
V: TRBV12-3/TRBV12-4
D: NA
J: TRBJ2-7
DNA: TGTGCCAGCAGTTTAAGGGTGGACGAGCAGTACTTC
CDR3: CASSLRVDEQYF